This TCR beta chain derives from a study of blood T cell repertoires in COVID-19. TCRdb keeps only in-frame clones here, not all; method: immunoSEQ multiplex PCR. In the table there are 350,000 or so clones, around nine tenths of which are singletons. The CDR3 runs to 12 residues. Germline CDR1 is SNHLY and CDR2 is FYNNEI. V lost 8 bases to trimming and J lost 8 bases, with 12 bases between them. Sequencing was done on a sample of PBMCs or T cells enriched from blood (not recorded which). The gene calls are TRBV2 and TRBJ1-4; D is uncertain. This receptor was obtained from a woman aged 25 to 39 who had been exposed to COVID-19. CDR3 coding DNA: TGTGCCAGCGGACTGACTTGGGAAAAACTGTTTTTT. Amino acid sequence: CASGLTWEKLFF.